This T cell receptor beta chain is drawn from a study of T cells in tuberculosis. Study conclusions and caveats: Active tuberculosis patients had shorter CDR3-alpha; the beta difference was nonsignificant.

Sequencing used immunoSEQ multiplex PCR; TCRdb keeps in-frame clones, though not all of them. The sample includes under 45,000 clones, approximately 93% of them seen just once. V was pared by 2 bases and J by 4 bases, with 15 bases between. CDR3 length: 16 amino acids. CDR1 is SNHLY and CDR2 is FYNNEI in the germline V gene. For this clone: Its target is unknown.

This receptor was obtained from a donor aged 10-35 years with latent tuberculosis or without tuberculosis infection. Sequenced material: PBMCs. The chain combines TRBV2 with TRBJ2-4; the D gene is possibly TRBD1 (8 bases). The CDR3 DNA is TGTGCCAGCAGTGAAAAGCGGGACAGGCTAAAAAACATTCAGTACTTC. This encodes CASSEKRDRLKNIQYF.